The 7 T cell receptor beta chains presented below share a single source sample, sequenced in a study of cytomegalovirus exposure and HLA in healthy donors. Assay used: immunoSEQ multiplex PCR; TCRdb lists only in-frame clones, some missing. The table shows some 120,000 clones, with under 90% occurring only once. Sequencing was performed on PBMCs. These receptors were taken from a man between 25 and 39 years old in good health and CMV-seronegative.

The genes are TRBV4-3 and TRBJ2-1, with 12 positions matching TRBD2. Per germline, CDR1 LGHNA and CDR2 YSLEER. The J segment lost 10 bases and the V segment lost 4 bases, leaving 17 bases of the junction unmatched. The CDR3 has 18 residues. CDR3 coding DNA: TGCGCCAGCAGCCCAATGACTAGCGGGGGTATAGCTCGGGCGGAGCAGTTCTTC. Protein sequence: CASSPMTSGGIARAEQFF.

This clone was picked up one time. This chain links TRBV12-5 with TRBJ1-6; D ambiguous. V dropped 5 bases and J dropped 9 bases, with 20 bases sitting between them. Germline V gives CDR1 LGHNT, CDR2 FRNRAP. The CDR3 extends over 16 amino acids. The CDR3 loop is CASGPLSTAPSSPLHF. CDR3 DNA sequence: TGTGCTAGTGGTCCACTCTCGACTGCCCCGAGTTCACCCCTCCACTTT.

The chain has TRBV6-5 and TRBJ2-7; 7 bases are a match to TRBD1. V lost 6 bases to trimming and J lost 10 bases; unmatched junction nucleotides: 15. There are 14 residues in the CDR3. Looked up from germline, CDR1 is MNHEY and CDR2 is SVGAGI. The CDR3 protein is CASSLTGARPLQYF. CDR3 coding DNA: TGTGCCAGCAGCCTTACAGGGGCCCGACCCCTCCAGTACTTC.

V gene TRBV13 combines with J gene TRBJ2-7; D perhaps matches TRBD1 (6 bases). The germline V gene has CDR1 PRHDT and CDR2 FYEKMQ (reference sequence). V was cut by 7 bases and J by 0 bases, with 16 bases left in between. The CDR3 is 15 amino acids. CDR3 nucleotides: TGTGCCAGCAAAAATCACAGGGTCCTCTCCTACGAGCAGTACTTC. Protein sequence: CASKNHRVLSYEQYF.

This chain links TRBV5-1 with TRBJ2-5; 8 bases are shared with TRBD1. CDR3 length equals 13 residues. V shed 3 bases and J 9 bases; nucleotides not matched to a gene: 7. In germline, CDR1 is SGHRS, CDR2 YFSETQ. The CDR3 bases are TGCGCCAGCAGCTACCGGGACAGGCGGCCCCAGTACTTC. Residues: CASSYRDRRPQYF.

The chain combines TRBV28 with TRBJ2-2; the match to TRBD1 covers 7 bases. Trimming cost V 6 bases and J 0 bases; bases outside gene matches: 4. This CDR3 spans 15 amino acids. Germline V lookup: CDR1 MDHEN, CDR2 SYDVKM. The DNA of the CDR3 is TGTGCCAGCAGGCTAACAGGGGCGAACACCGGGGAGCTGTTTTTT. This sequence encodes CASRLTGANTGELFF.

The chain carries TRBV5-6 and TRBJ1-1; TRBD1 is a possible D gene (5 bases). Per germline, CDR1 SGHDT and CDR2 YYEEEE. This CDR3 spans 14 amino acids. The V gene lost 6 bases and the J gene lost 4 bases, with 16 bases spanning the gap. CDR3: CASNPRSGGTEAFF. The CDR3 nucleotides are TGTGCCAGCAACCCCAGGAGCGGGGGCACTGAAGCTTTCTTT.